This T cell receptor beta chain was sequenced during a study of T cells in Graves' hyperthyroidism and ophthalmopathy. General observations from the study: Researchers found most expanded thyroid clonotypes above 0.001 in blood as well.

There are 15 residues in the CDR3. CDR1 is MRHNA, CDR2 SNTAGT, per germline. Amplification of TCR beta CDR3 regions used RNA as the template. A set of HTBI primers served as the primers for a first-round RT-PCR of the TCR CDR3. TCRdb re-derived calls from the multiplex PCR reads in MiXCR, one entry per CDR3 protein. Here the sample spans around 500,000 distinct CDR3 sequences, about 16% being singletons. Comments on this clonotype: The antigen is unknown. This clone may be a read error of a much larger clone one base away.

The clonotype originates from a woman between 25 and 40 years old with Graves' ophthalmopathy. Material: blood. J is TRBJ2-1 and V is TRBV6-4; no firm D call. CDR3 sequence: CSSSEDEVAGYEQFF. CDR3 coding DNA: TGTTCCAGCAGTGAGGACGAGGTAGCTGGCTATGAGCAGTTCTTC.